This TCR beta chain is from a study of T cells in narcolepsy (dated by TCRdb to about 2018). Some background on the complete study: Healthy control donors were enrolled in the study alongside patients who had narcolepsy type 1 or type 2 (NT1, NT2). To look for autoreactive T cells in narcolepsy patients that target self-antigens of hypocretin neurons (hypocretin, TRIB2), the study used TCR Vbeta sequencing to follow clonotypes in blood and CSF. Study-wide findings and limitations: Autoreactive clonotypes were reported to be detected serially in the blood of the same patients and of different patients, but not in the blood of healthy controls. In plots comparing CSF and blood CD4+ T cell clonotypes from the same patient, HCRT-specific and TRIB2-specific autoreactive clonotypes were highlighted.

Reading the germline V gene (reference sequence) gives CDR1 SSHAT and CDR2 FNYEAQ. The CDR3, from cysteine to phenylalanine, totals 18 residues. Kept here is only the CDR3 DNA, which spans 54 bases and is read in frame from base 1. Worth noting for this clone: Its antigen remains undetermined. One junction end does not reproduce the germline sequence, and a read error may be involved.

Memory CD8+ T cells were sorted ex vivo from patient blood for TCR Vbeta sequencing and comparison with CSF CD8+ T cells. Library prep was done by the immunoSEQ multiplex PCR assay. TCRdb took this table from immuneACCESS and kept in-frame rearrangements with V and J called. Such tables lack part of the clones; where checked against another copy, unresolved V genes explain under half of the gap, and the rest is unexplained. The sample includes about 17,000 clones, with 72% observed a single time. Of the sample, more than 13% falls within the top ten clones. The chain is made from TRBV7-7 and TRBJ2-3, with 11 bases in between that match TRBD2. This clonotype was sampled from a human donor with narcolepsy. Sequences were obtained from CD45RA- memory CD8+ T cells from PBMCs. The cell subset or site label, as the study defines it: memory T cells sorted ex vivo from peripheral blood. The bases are TGTGCTAGCAGCTTAGGACCCGGACTAGCGGGCAGCACAGATACGCAGTATTTT. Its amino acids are CASSLGPGLAGSTDTQYF.